This TCR beta chain was found in a study of cytomegalovirus exposure and HLA in healthy donors. About the study: In an early release, HLA-typed donors contributed approximately 82 million unique TCR sequences. Points from the study as a whole: Sequencing likely caused a cluster of highly shared sequence variants. In an earlier analysis, most TCR beta V segments were productive about 87% or about 30% of the time.

The CDR3 runs 13 residues. J lost 9 bases, V lost 4 bases, and 9 bases had no gene match. In germline, CDR1 is SQVTM, CDR2 ANQGSEA. On this clone itself: Its specificity is not known.

PCR was performed using 60 Vbeta and 13 Jbeta primers. Measured with immunoSEQ multiplex PCR; TCRdb has only the in-frame clones, and not every one. The sample has 220,000 or so clones, approximately 82% seen once. Material: PBMCs. This chain uses TRBV29-1 with TRBJ2-1, with TRBD2 matching 7 bases. The clonotype originates from a male donor in good health and CMV-seronegative. CDR3 region: CSVGGPGGGEQFF. For the CDR3, the DNA is TGCAGCGTTGGAGGTCCGGGGGGAGGTGAGCAGTTCTTC.